Included here is one TCR beta chain sequence, with context. These data belong to a study of T cells in Graves' hyperthyroidism and ophthalmopathy. CDR1 is MGHDK and CDR2 is SYGVNS in the germline V gene. Trimming removed 1 base from V and 1 base from J, with 10 bases in between. The CDR3 covers 15 residues. Using RNA transcripts as the source, TCR beta CDR3 regions were amplified. RT-PCR in the first round (using the HTBI primer set) targeted the TCR CDR3. Each CDR3 protein gets one entry after TCRdb re-called the multiplex PCR reads with MiXCR. The sample lists roughly 580,000 distinct CDR3 sequences, roughly 46% occurring once.

The clonotype originates from a woman between 18 and 29 years old with Graves' hyperthyroidism. The V call is TRBV25-1, the J call TRBJ1-2, with D maybe TRBD1 (6 bases). The sample taken for sequencing was peripheral blood or thyroid tissue (not recorded which). The CDR3 loop is CASSEFQGLNYGYTF. The CDR3 DNA is TGTGCCAGCAGTGAATTTCAGGGGCTTAACTATGGCTACACCTTC.